The 17 T cell receptor beta chains given below trace back to one sample, sequenced in a study of blood T cell repertoires in COVID-19. Profiling relied on immunoSEQ multiplex PCR, and the TCRdb table lists in-frame clones only, not all of them. The table has about 150,000 clones, around 83% seen once; the top ten hold around an eighth. Specimen: peripheral blood. These receptors were collected from a woman aged 55-70 years with COVID-19, enrolled during active disease.

The chain is built from TRBV5-4 and TRBJ2-7; tentatively, D is TRBD2 (6 bases). This CDR3 contains 15 residues. From germline, CDR1 is SGHNT and CDR2 YYREEE (reference sequence). Trimming pared 3 bases from V and 2 bases from J, leaving 15 bases between. The CDR3 reads CASSSQRAVPYEQYF. In nucleotides, the CDR3 is TGTGCCAGCAGCTCTCAGCGGGCGGTCCCCTACGAGCAGTACTTC.

The chain couples TRBV18 to TRBJ1-5; no firm D call. The CDR3 loop spans 12 amino acids. V was shortened by 6 bases and J by 5 bases, with 8 bases between the two germline ends. CDR1 is KGHSH and CDR2 is LQKENI in the germline V gene. In DNA form, the CDR3 reads TGTGCCAGCTCGCGAACCGATCAGCCCCAGCATTTT. This codes for CASSRTDQPQHF.

The J gene is TRBJ2-5, the V gene TRBV2; maybe TRBD2 (6 bases). Germline-derived CDR1 and CDR2 are SNHLY and FYNNEI. V was clipped by 7 bases and J by 4 bases, with 13 bases between them. CDR3 length: 13 residues. The CDR3 loop reads CASMGGRGETQYF. The CDR3, as DNA: TGTGCCAGCATGGGGGGACGGGGAGAGACCCAGTACTTC.

The genes are TRBV19 and TRBJ2-1; the D gene is possibly TRBD2 (6 bases). Trimming removed 4 bases from V and 4 bases from J, with 8 bases in between. Germline V CDR1 and CDR2: LNHDA, SQIVND (reference sequence). This CDR3 contains 13 residues. Here the CDR3 DNA reads TGTGCCAGTAGTACGACTAGGTACAATGAGCAGTTCTTC. As protein: CASSTTRYNEQFF.

The CDR3 spells CASSPGLAGLGELFF. CDR3 in DNA: TGTGCCAGCAGCCCGGGACTAGCGGGTCTCGGGGAGCTGTTTTTT. The chain carries TRBV6-4 and TRBJ2-2, with TRBD2 matching 12 bases. Germline CDR1 MRHNA, CDR2 SNTAGT. This CDR3 is 15 amino acids long. V trimming: 6 bases; J trimming: 7 bases; junction bases outside the gene matches: 6.

The chain combines TRBV25-1 with TRBJ2-5; weak D call: TRBD1 (6 bases). Germline-derived CDR1 and CDR2 are MGHDK and SYGVNS. V was cut by 3 bases and J by 5 bases, with 16 bases left in between. The CDR3 runs 15 residues. CDR3: CASSEPGQLQETQYF. CDR3 bases: TGTGCCAGCAGTGAGCCAGGACAGCTCCAGGAGACCCAGTACTTC.

This rearrangement joins TRBV5-1 to TRBJ1-1; 10 positions match TRBD1. The CDR3 runs to 17 residues. Trimming cost V 0 bases and J 8 bases; bases outside gene matches: 13. Germline CDR1 SGHRS, CDR2 YFSETQ. This CDR3 is CASSLAGQGSPNVEAFF. The CDR3 nucleotides read TGCGCCAGCAGCTTGGCGGGACAGGGGTCCCCAAATGTGGAAGCTTTCTTT.

V gene TRBV6-1 combines with J gene TRBJ1-1, with D tentatively TRBD1 (5 bases). CDR3 length equals 16 residues. Germline CDR1 and CDR2: MNHNS and SASEGT. V shed 2 bases and J shed 1 base, with 14 bases lying between them. CDR3 in amino acids: CASSEPIGAGNTEAFF. CDR3 bases: TGTGCCAGCAGTGAACCGATTGGGGCCGGGAACACTGAAGCTTTCTTT.

The CDR3 is CASSQFTGAFVNSPLHF. Written as DNA, the CDR3 is TGTGCCAGCAGCCAATTTACAGGGGCATTTGTTAATTCACCCCTCCACTTT. The chain carries TRBV3-1 (or the pseudogene TRBV3-2) and TRBJ1-6, with 7 bases that match TRBD1. The germline V gene encodes CDR1 LGHDT and CDR2 YNNKEL (reference sequence). With V trimmed by 2 bases and J by 6 bases, 10 bases remained unmatched. The CDR3 consists of 17 residues.

CDR3 residues: CASRDETGARSGNTIYF. DNA of the CDR3: TGTGCCAGTAGGGACGAAACAGGGGCCCGCTCTGGAAACACCATATATTTT. The gene calls are TRBV19 and TRBJ1-3; 7 positions agree with TRBD1. The CDR3 contains 17 residues. CDR1 and CDR2 from the germline V gene are LNHDA and SQIVND (reference sequence). V trimming: 6 bases; J trimming: 0 bases; junction bases outside the gene matches: 11. Supplemented by reference TRBV19 and TRBJ1-3, the full variable domain reads DGGITQSPKYLFRKEGQNVTLSCEQNLNHDAMYWYRQDPGQGLRLIYYSQIVNDFQKGDIAEGYSVSREKKESFPLTVTSAQKNPTAFYLCASRDETGARSGNTIYFGEGSWLTVV.

In this sample, this clone turned up once. The rearrangement joins TRBV5-8 to TRBJ1-5, with a tentative D call TRBD1 (5 bases). Germline-derived CDR1 and CDR2 are SGHTS and YDEGEE. This CDR3 is built from 16 residues. V was clipped by 0 bases and J by 3 bases, with 13 bases between them. The CDR3, as DNA: TGTGCCAGCAGCTTGGGATGGGTAGGGGCCAATCAGCCCCAGCATTTT. It yields the protein CASSLGWVGANQPQHF.

This clone came up a few times. The rearrangement links TRBV6-5 to TRBJ2-1; TRBD2 agrees at 9 bases. V dropped 6 bases and J dropped 10; count of bases not matched to a gene: 7. Germline assignment: CDR1 MNHEY and CDR2 SVGAGI. The length of the CDR3 is 13 residues. CDR3 region: CASRGLASLEQFF. The CDR3 DNA reads as TGTGCCAGCAGGGGACTAGCCAGTCTCGAGCAGTTCTTC.

The chain links TRBV5-5 to TRBJ1-1; D is unclear. The V end was cut by 2 bases, the J end by 9 bases, with 20 bases between. The length of the CDR3 is 15 residues. Germline V gives CDR1 SGHKS, CDR2 YYEKEE (reference sequence). CDR3 in DNA: TGTGCCAGCAGCTTAGAGTCGGTAGGCGGGGTAAAAGCTTTCTTT. This encodes CASSLESVGGVKAFF.

This clone has more than one count but fewer than ten. The chain uses TRBV7-8 and TRBJ1-3; D is possibly TRBD1 (6 bases). The V gene's germline CDR1 is SGHVS and CDR2 FQNEAQ. Trimming left V 1 base short and J 0 bases short, with 10 bases between. CDR3 length equals 16 residues. CDR3 protein: CASSLVGGNSGNTIYF. The CDR3 DNA is TGTGCCAGCAGCTTAGTTGGGGGCAACTCTGGAAACACCATATATTTT.

The chain couples TRBV5-1 to TRBJ2-1; 8 nucleotides agree with TRBD2. The CDR3 totals 14 residues. Germline V gene sequence: CDR1 SGHRS, CDR2 YFSETQ. V trimming: 2 bases; J trimming: 5 bases; junction bases outside the gene matches: 3. In DNA form, the CDR3 reads TGCGCCAGCAGCTTACTAGCGGTAGACAATGAGCAGTTCTTC. Its protein product is CASSLLAVDNEQFF.

The V call is TRBV29-1, the J call TRBJ1-4; 9 bases map to TRBD1. Germline-derived CDR1 and CDR2 are SQVTM and ANQGSEA. The CDR3 length is 15 residues. V gave up 8 bases and J gave up 5 bases; unmatched junction bases: 12. CDR3 sequence (DNA): TGCAGCTTCATGGGGACAGGGAGAGGAAATGAAAAACTGTTTTTT. Translating gives CSFMGTGRGNEKLFF.

The gene calls are TRBV7-2 and TRBJ2-2; D unclear. The V end lost 2 bases, the J end lost 1 base, and 8 bases lay between the germline ends. The CDR3 runs to 15 residues. The germline gives CDR1 SGHTA, CDR2 FQGNSA. In nucleotides, the CDR3 is TGTGCCAGCAGCTTATATTCGGGGAACACCGGGGAGCTGTTTTTT. This gives the protein CASSLYSGNTGELFF.